This T cell receptor (beta chain) is from a study of cytomegalovirus exposure and HLA in healthy donors. Germline CDR1 and CDR2: SEHNR and FQNEAQ (reference sequence). The CDR3 consists of 14 residues. V shed 1 base and J 3 bases; nucleotides not matched to a gene: 3. Generated by immunoSEQ multiplex PCR, the TCRdb table keeps only in-frame clones and is missing some. The sample records 190,000 or so clones, around 84% being singletons. Overall study findings and caveats: The finding came from a later analysis; first-cohort TCR clusters tended to co-occur in the approximately 120 validation repertoires.

This clone was found once. Its target is not known. While the first cohort had over 650 subjects, the donors belonged to the separate validation cohort of over a hundred subjects. Material for sequencing was PBMCs. The chain recombines TRBV7-9 with TRBJ2-7, with 7 bases identical to TRBD1. This TCR derives from a woman between 25 and 40 years old in good health and CMV-seropositive. The CDR3 here is CASSLGRQGYEQYF. The CDR3, as DNA: TGTGCCAGCAGCTTAGGAAGACAGGGCTACGAGCAGTACTTC.